What follows is one T cell receptor (beta chain) and its context. The sample originates from a study of T cell changes during pregnancy in multiple sclerosis. V lost 0 bases, J lost 6 bases, and 4 bases stayed unmatched. Germline V gives CDR1 SGDLS, CDR2 YYNGEE. CDR3 length equals 14 residues. This table comes from immunoSEQ multiplex PCR, and its TCRdb copy is limited to in-frame clones, with some not included. The sample contains 35,000 to 55,000 clones, around nine tenths of which appear only once. V gene TRBV9 combines with J gene TRBJ1-2; 8 positions agree with TRBD1. The sample here was CD8+ T cells from peripheral blood mononuclear cells, taken after pregnancy. The receptor comes from a female donor in good health, enrolled as a control in a pregnancy study. The chain's CDR3 is CASSVGSGGDGYTF. The DNA for the CDR3 is TGTGCCAGCAGCGTAGGTTCAGGGGGCGATGGCTACACCTTC.